These T cell receptor beta chains were read from a single sample in a study of identical twins. TCRdb reprocessed the 5' RACE reads via MiXCR and lists one record per CDR3 protein. Of around 95,000 distinct CDR3 sequences listed, roughly 6% were seen once; the top ten hold approximately 12%. The sequenced material came from memory T cells sorted from blood. These receptor sequences come from a woman aged 45-65 years in good health. The CDR3 runs from the conserved cysteine through the conserved F or W. A D gene is named only where the DNA matches it firmly. The listing skips clone size in some rows; elsewhere it reads once, few, many or a size class.

D	V	size	J	DNA	CDR3
TRBD2	TRBV29-1	many	TRBJ2-3	TGCAGCGTTCGGAAAGGCGGGAGCCCTAGCACAGATACGCAGTATTTT	CSVRKGGSPSTDTQYF
TRBD1	TRBV12-3/TRBV12-4	many	TRBJ1-6	TGTGCCAGCAGTACGACAGGGGGCGGATCACCCCTCCACTTT	CASSTTGGGSPLHF
TRBD2	TRBV6-5	few	TRBJ2-7	TGTGCCAGCAGTACTGGACTAGCGGGGAGCTACGAGCAGTACTTC	CASSTGLAGSYEQYF
TRBD2	TRBV4-1	many	TRBJ2-7	TGCGCCAGCAGCCCACAGCGGGAGGGCCCCTACGAGCAGTACTTC	CASSPQREGPYEQYF
TRBD2	TRBV7-9	many	TRBJ2-1	TGTGCCAGCAGCGCCCCGGGACTAGCGGGAGGTGGTGAGCAGTTCTTC	CASSAPGLAGGGEQFF
.	TRBV12-3/TRBV12-4	many	TRBJ2-3	TGTGCCAGCAGCCAGGATTTTAGCACAGATACGCAGTATTTT	CASSQDFSTDTQYF
.	TRBV7-9	many	TRBJ1-5	TGTGCCAGCAGCCCCGGGGGGTTAAATCAGCCCCAGCATTTT	CASSPGGLNQPQHF
TRBD2	TRBV5-1	many	TRBJ2-3	TGCGCCAGCAGAGCCGATTCCGGTCCAGCGGGGACAGATACGCAGTATTTT	CASRADSGPAGTDTQYF
TRBD2	TRBV10-3	many	TRBJ2-1	TGTGCCATCAGTGAGAGGCTAGCGGGAGATCATGAGCAGTTCTTC	CAISERLAGDHEQFF
.	TRBV6-1	.	TRBJ1-5	TGTGCCAGCGCCGGCACATTTTATAGCAATCAGCCCCAGCATTTT	CASAGTFYSNQPQHF
.	TRBV5-1	many	TRBJ2-5	TGCGCCAGCAGCTTGGGGTCGATTCAAGAGACCCAGTACTTC	CASSLGSIQETQYF
TRBD2	TRBV3-1	many	TRBJ2-1	TGTGCCAGCAGCCCCCGGGCTAGCGGGGAGCAGTTCTTC	CASSPRASGEQFF
.	TRBV4-1	many	TRBJ2-2	TGCGCCAGCAGCCAAGATGGGGGAGACGGGGAGCTGTTTTTT	CASSQDGGDGELFF
.	TRBV6-5	.	TRBJ2-3	TGTGCCAGCAGTAAACTGTCACACACAGATACGCAGTATTTT	CASSKLSHTDTQYF
TRBD2	TRBV11-2	.	TRBJ2-5	TGTGCCAGCAGCTTCCTTCATGGACTAGCGGAAGAGACCCAGTACTTC	CASSFLHGLAEETQYF
TRBD2	TRBV5-1	many	TRBJ2-1	TGCGCCAGCAGCTTGGCGACTAGCGGGGGGAGGGTCGAGCAGTTCTTC	CASSLATSGGRVEQFF
.	TRBV3-1	.	TRBJ2-2	TGTGCCAGCAGACAAAGGTCCGGGAACACCGGGGAGCTGTTTTTT	CASRQRSGNTGELFF
TRBD1	TRBV20-1	many	TRBJ1-2	TGCAGTGCTCGAGGGACAGGTCATCTTGGCTACACCTTC	CSARGTGHLGYTF
TRBD2	TRBV2	many	TRBJ2-7	TGTGCCAGCAGTGAACCCCCGGGACTAGCGGCGTCTTACGAGCAGTACTTC	CASSEPPGLAASYEQYF
.	TRBV5-1	many	TRBJ2-1	TGCGCCAGCAGCCAAACTACAGCCTACAATGAGCAGTTCTTC	CASSQTTAYNEQFF
TRBD2	TRBV11-2	.	TRBJ2-5	TGTGCCAGCAGTTTTTTCCTCGTAGCGGGAGGGCCGGGGGGAGAGACCCAGTACTTC	CASSFFLVAGGPGGETQYF
.	TRBV27	once	TRBJ2-1	TGTGCCAGCAGTTTATACCGATCGGAAGAGCAGTTCTTC	CASSLYRSEEQFF
.	TRBV6-4	many	TRBJ2-1	TGTGCCAGCAGTGAGGGGGCTGAGGCGAAACAGTTCTTC	CASSEGAEAKQFF
.	TRBV15	.	TRBJ2-1	TGTGCCACCAGCACTCGGTACAGGGTTGGCAATGAGCAGTTCTTC	CATSTRYRVGNEQFF
.	TRBV6-5	few	TRBJ1-2	TGTGCCAGCAGCCCATCCTATGGAGGCTACACCTTC	CASSPSYGGYTF
.	TRBV20-1	many	TRBJ2-2	TGCAGTGCCCCCAAAGGTGGGAGGTCCGGGGAGCTGTTTTTT	CSAPKGGRSGELFF
TRBD2	TRBV7-8	few	TRBJ2-3	TGTGCCAGCAGCTGGAGGACTAGCGGGAGCCGGGATACGCAGTATTTT	CASSWRTSGSRDTQYF
TRBD2	TRBV9	many	TRBJ2-1	TGTGCCAGCAGCCCGACTAGCCGATCCTACAATGAGCAGTTCTTC	CASSPTSRSYNEQFF
TRBD2	TRBV12-3/TRBV12-4	many	TRBJ2-1	TGTGCCAGCAGGCAACTAGCGGGAACCTACAATGAGCAGTTCTTC	CASRQLAGTYNEQFF
.	TRBV6-2/TRBV6-3	many	TRBJ1-2	TGTGCCAGCAGTCCCCGAAAGGACAGCGTTATCTATGGCTACACCTTC	CASSPRKDSVIYGYTF
TRBD1	TRBV4-1	few	TRBJ1-6	TGCGCCAGCAGCCAAGGGACAGGGGATCTTGTTGCTTCACCCCTCCACTTT	CASSQGTGDLVASPLHF
.	TRBV3-1	many	TRBJ2-5	TGTGCCAGCAGAAAAGCCTGGGAACAAGAGACCCAGTACTTC	CASRKAWEQETQYF
.	TRBV4-1	many	TRBJ1-1	TGCGCCAGCAGCCAAGGAATGGGGGGCTCGAACACTGAAGCTTTCTTT	CASSQGMGGSNTEAFF
TRBD1	TRBV27	few	TRBJ2-5	TGTGCCAGCAGTTTGGGAGACAGGGTATGGGAGACCCAGTACTTC	CASSLGDRVWETQYF
.	TRBV15	many	TRBJ2-7	TGTGCCACCAGCTCGGCCGATGGCGAGCAGTACTTC	CATSSADGEQYF
.	TRBV6-2/TRBV6-3	many	TRBJ2-1	TGTGCCAGCAGTTACTCCATTACTTACAATGAGCAGTTCTTC	CASSYSITYNEQFF
.	TRBV6-5	many	TRBJ2-3	TGTGCTTCAACCCCCTCGCCAACGGGAGATACGCAGTATTTT	CASTPSPTGDTQYF
.	TRBV20-1	many	TRBJ1-2	TGCAGTGCTAGTGAAGGGGCGCAGGGAAACTATGGCTACACCTTC	CSASEGAQGNYGYTF
.	TRBV2	many	TRBJ1-2	TGTGCCAGCAGTGAGGGGCCGGTGACTTATGGCTACACCTTC	CASSEGPVTYGYTF
TRBD1	TRBV6-1	few	TRBJ2-7	TGTGCCAGCAGTAACCACAGGGGCATATACGAGCAGTACTTC	CASSNHRGIYEQYF
.	TRBV29-1	many	TRBJ1-2	TGCAGCGTTGGGGGGGTGATGGGGGGTGGCTACACCTTC	CSVGGVMGGGYTF
TRBD1	TRBV28	many	TRBJ1-6	TGTGCCAGCAGTTTGATCAGGGGGAATTCACCCCTCCACTTT	CASSLIRGNSPLHF
.	TRBV19	many	TRBJ2-5	TGTGCCAGTAGTCCCCCCCAGGGGACCCAGTACTTC	CASSPPQGTQYF
.	TRBV9	many	TRBJ2-3	TGTGCCAGCAGAGGGGACAACACAGATACGCAGTATTTT	CASRGDNTDTQYF
TRBD1	TRBV6-5	many	TRBJ2-2	TGTGCCAGCAAGGCAGGGGGCGGTGAGCTGTTTTTT	CASKAGGGELFF
TRBD1	TRBV6-6	many	TRBJ2-3	TGTGCCAGCAGGCCCCGGGACAGGGGCACAGATACGCAGTATTTT	CASRPRDRGTDTQYF
.	TRBV29-1	many	TRBJ2-2	TGCAGCGTTACACGCGCGGGGGCCACCGGGGAGCTGTTTTTT	CSVTRAGATGELFF
.	TRBV12-3/TRBV12-4	.	TRBJ1-1	TGTGCCAGCAGTTTGATACAGGGGAACACTGAAGCTTTCTTT	CASSLIQGNTEAFF
TRBD1	TRBV6-6	many	TRBJ2-7	TGTGCCAGCAGTACGCTGACAGGGGCCTACGAGCAGTACTTC	CASSTLTGAYEQYF
TRBD1	TRBV12-3/TRBV12-4	many	TRBJ2-1	TGTGCCAGCAGTTTTATCGGGACAGGGACGGGGAAAAATGAGCAGTTCTTC	CASSFIGTGTGKNEQFF
TRBD2	TRBV4-1	few	TRBJ2-3	TGCGCCAGCAGCCAAGCCCCGGGAGGCAGCACAGATACGCAGTATTTT	CASSQAPGGSTDTQYF
.	TRBV20-1	many	TRBJ1-4	TGCAGTGCTAGAGATGGGGGTATAGGGGAAAAACTGTTTTTT	CSARDGGIGEKLFF
.	TRBV12-3/TRBV12-4	many	TRBJ2-2	TGTGCCAGCAGTTTGGGGGAGCTGTTTTTT	CASSLGELFF
.	TRBV6-6	many	TRBJ2-3	TGTGCCAGCGGAGGGACGAGAGATACGCAGTATTTT	CASGGTRDTQYF
TRBD2	TRBV20-1	few	TRBJ2-2	TGCAGTGCTAGCGGGAGGCCAAACACCGGGGAGCTGTTTTTT	CSASGRPNTGELFF
.	TRBV12-3/TRBV12-4	many	TRBJ1-5	TGTGCCAGCAATACACAGTGGAGTCAGCCCCAGCATTTT	CASNTQWSQPQHF
.	TRBV5-1	many	TRBJ1-6	TGCGCCAGCAGTTTGGACTCGGATTCACCCCTCCACTTT	CASSLDSDSPLHF
.	TRBV4-2	many	TRBJ2-2	TGTGCCAGCAGCCGAACCGTAGTTACCGGGGAGCTGTTTTTT	CASSRTVVTGELFF
.	TRBV10-3	many	TRBJ1-2	TGTGCCATCAGTGAACGTCGGGGAGGAGAGAACTATGGCTACACCTTC	CAISERRGGENYGYTF
TRBD1	TRBV10-3	few	TRBJ1-1	TGTGCCATTCGCCTTGGGACAGGCCCCTTATCTTTCTTT	CAIRLGTGPLSFF